This TCR beta chain was sequenced for a study of CD8 T cells in ankylosing spondylitis. Findings of the study overall: A motif of under 10 highly homologous TCR beta variants was seen as apparently characteristic of ankylosing spondylitis blood.

CDR3 length: 14 residues. CDR1 and CDR2 (germline): DFQATT, SNEGSKA (reference sequence). V was clipped by 4 bases and J by 2 bases, with 12 bases between them. With regard to this clonotype: No antigen is known for it.

Quantitative 5'-RACE with molecular barcodes generated TCR beta libraries. TCRdb re-analysed the 5' RACE reads in MiXCR, keeping a single row per CDR3 protein. The sample includes approximately 250,000 distinct CDR3 sequences, around 25% of them seen just once. The TCR originated in a male donor with ankylosing spondylitis or in good health (not recorded which). Sequencing was performed on blood, either unsorted or a sorted T cell fraction (not recorded which). The V gene is TRBV20-1, the J gene TRBJ1-5; the D is unclear. CDR3 in DNA: TGCAGTGCTACTCCTCGGCGGGGCAATCAGCCCCAGCATTTT. Amino acid sequence: CSATPRRGNQPQHF.